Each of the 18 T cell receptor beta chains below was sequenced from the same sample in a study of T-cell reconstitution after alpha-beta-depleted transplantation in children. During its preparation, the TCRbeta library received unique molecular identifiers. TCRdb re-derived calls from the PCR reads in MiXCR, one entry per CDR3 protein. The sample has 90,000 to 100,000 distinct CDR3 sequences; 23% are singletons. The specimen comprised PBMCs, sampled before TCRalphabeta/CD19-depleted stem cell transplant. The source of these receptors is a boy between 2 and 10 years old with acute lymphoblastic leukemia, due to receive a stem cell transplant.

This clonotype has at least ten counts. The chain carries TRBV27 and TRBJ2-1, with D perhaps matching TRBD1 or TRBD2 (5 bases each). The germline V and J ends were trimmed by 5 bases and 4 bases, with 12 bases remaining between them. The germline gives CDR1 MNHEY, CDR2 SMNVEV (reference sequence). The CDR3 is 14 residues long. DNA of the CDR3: TGTGCCAGCAGTCGAGGGGCTGGTTACAATGAGCAGTTCTTC. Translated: CASSRGAGYNEQFF.

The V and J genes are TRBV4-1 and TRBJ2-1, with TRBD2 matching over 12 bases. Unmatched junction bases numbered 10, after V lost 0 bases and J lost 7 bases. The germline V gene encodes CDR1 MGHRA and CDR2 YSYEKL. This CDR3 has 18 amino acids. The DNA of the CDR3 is TGCGCCAGCAGCCAAGATCTATTAGGACTAGCGGGAAGGAATGAGCAGTTCTTC. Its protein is CASSQDLLGLAGRNEQFF.

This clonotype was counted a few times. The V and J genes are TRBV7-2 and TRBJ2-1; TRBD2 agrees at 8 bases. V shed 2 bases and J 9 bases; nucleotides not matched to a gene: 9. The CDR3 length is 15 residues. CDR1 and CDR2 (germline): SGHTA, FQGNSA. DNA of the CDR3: TGTGCCAGCAGCTTAACCAGCGGGAGAATGGGTGAGCAGTTCTTC. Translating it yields CASSLTSGRMGEQFF.

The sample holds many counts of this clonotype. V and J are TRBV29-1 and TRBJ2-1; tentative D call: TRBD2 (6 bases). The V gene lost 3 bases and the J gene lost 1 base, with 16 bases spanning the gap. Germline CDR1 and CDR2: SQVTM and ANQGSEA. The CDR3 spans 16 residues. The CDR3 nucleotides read TGCAGCGTTGAGGGGGATAGCGGTGATTCCTACAATGAGCAGTTCTTC. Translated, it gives CSVEGDSGDSYNEQFF.

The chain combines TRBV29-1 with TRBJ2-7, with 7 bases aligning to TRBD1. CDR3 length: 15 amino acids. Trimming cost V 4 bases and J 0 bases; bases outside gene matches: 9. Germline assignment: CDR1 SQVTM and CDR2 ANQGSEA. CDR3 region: CSVVGDSLNSYEQYF. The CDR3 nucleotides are TGCAGCGTTGTAGGGGACAGTCTAAACTCCTACGAGCAGTACTTC.

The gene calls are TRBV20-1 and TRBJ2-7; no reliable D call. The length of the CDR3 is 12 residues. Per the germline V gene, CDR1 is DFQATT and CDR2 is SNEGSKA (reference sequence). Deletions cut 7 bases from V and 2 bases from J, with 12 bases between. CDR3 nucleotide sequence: TGCAGTGTGGGCCTATGGGCCTACGAGCAGTACTTC. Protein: CSVGLWAYEQYF.

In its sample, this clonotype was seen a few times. CDR3 sequence: CASSPRLKDTQYF. As DNA, the CDR3 is TGTGCCAGCAGCCCGAGACTGAAAGATACGCAGTATTTT. This chain uses TRBV12-3 or TRBV12-4 with TRBJ2-3; D not certain. The CDR3 sequence is 13 residues long. V was shortened by 6 bases and J by 5 bases, with 12 bases between the two germline ends.

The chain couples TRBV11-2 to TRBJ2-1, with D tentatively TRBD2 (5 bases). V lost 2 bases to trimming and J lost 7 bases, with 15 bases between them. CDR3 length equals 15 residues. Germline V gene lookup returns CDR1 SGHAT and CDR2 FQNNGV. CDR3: CASSLSGNSWNEQFF. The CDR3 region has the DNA TGTGCCAGCAGCTTATCCGGGAATTCTTGGAATGAGCAGTTCTTC.

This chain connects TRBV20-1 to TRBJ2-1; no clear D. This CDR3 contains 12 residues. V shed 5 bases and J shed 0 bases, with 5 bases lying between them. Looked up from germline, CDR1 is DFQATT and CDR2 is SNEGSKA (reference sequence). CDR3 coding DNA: TGCAGTGCTCAGAGCTCCTACAATGAGCAGTTCTTC. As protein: CSAQSSYNEQFF.

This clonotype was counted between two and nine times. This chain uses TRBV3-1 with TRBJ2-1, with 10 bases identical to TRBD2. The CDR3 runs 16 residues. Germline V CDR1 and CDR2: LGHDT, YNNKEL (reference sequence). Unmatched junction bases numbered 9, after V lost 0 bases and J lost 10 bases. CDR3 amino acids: CASSQDSSGRAWEQFF. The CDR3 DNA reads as TGTGCCAGCAGCCAAGATTCGAGCGGGAGGGCCTGGGAGCAGTTCTTC.

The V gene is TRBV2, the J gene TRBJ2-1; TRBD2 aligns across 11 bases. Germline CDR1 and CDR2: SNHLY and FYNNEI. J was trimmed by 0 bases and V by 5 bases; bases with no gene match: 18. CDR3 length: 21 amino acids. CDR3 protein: CASSLDRTGTSGTTSYNEQFF. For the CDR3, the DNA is TGTGCCAGCAGTCTTGACAGGACCGGGACTAGCGGAACGACCTCCTACAATGAGCAGTTCTTC.

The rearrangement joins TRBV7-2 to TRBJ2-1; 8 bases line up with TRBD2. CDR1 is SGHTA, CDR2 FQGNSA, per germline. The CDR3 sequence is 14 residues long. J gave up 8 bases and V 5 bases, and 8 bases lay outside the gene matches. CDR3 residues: CASSRGGQGYEQFF. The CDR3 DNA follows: TGTGCCAGCAGCCGCGGGGGGCAGGGGTATGAGCAGTTCTTC.

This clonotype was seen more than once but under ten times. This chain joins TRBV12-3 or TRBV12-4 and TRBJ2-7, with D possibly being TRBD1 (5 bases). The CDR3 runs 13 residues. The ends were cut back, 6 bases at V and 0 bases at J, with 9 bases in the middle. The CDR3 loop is CASRSTASYEQYF. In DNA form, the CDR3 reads TGTGCCAGCAGATCGACAGCCTCCTACGAGCAGTACTTC.

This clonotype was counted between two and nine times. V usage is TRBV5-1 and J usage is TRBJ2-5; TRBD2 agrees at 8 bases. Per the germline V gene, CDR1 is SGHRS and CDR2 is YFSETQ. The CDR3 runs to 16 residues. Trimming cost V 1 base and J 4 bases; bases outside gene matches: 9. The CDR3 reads CASSLTSGRGGETQYF. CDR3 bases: TGCGCCAGCAGCTTGACTAGCGGCCGGGGTGGAGAGACCCAGTACTTC.

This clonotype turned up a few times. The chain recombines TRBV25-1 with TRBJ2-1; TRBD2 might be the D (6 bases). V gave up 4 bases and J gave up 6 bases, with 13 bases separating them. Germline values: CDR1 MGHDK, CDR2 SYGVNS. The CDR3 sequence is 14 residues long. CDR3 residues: CASSGAEGSNEQFF. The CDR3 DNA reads TGTGCCAGCAGTGGAGCGGAGGGATCCAATGAGCAGTTCTTC.

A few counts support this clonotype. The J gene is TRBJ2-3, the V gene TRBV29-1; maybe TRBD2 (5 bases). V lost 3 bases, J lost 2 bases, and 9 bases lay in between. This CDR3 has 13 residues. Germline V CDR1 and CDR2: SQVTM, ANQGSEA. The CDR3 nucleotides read TGCAGCGTTGATATCGGACTCACAGATACGCAGTATTTT. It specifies CSVDIGLTDTQYF.

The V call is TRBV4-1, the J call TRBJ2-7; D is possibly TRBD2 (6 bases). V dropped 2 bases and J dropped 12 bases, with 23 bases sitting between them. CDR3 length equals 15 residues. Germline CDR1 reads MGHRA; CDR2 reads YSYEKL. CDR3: CASSQPGTPFKDRYF. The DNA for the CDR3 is TGCGCCAGCAGCCAACCCGGGACTCCCTTTAAGGACCGGTACTTC.

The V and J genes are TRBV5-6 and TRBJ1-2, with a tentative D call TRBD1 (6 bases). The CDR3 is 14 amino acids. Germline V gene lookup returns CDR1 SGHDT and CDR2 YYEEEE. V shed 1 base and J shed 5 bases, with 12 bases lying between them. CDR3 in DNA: TGTGCCAGCAGCTTGAGCGGGGGCCCATATGGCTACACCTTC. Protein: CASSLSGGPYGYTF.